The 19 T cell receptor beta chains given below trace back to one sample, sequenced in a study of T cells in localized non-small cell lung cancer. Assay: immunoSEQ multiplex PCR; the TCRdb copy retains only in-frame clones and omits some. The data show around 80,000 clones, over 70% seen once. The sequenced sample was PBMCs, obtained before any cancer treatment. These receptor sequences come from a man between 40 and 75 years old with stage II squamous cell lung carcinoma.

The rearrangement links TRBV28 to TRBJ1-5; the D is unclear. Germline V gene sequence: CDR1 MDHEN, CDR2 SYDVKM. The CDR3 covers 13 residues. V shed 6 bases and J shed 7 bases, with 13 bases lying between them. The CDR3 region is CASSREGKQPQHF. As DNA, the CDR3 is TGTGCCAGCAGCCGGGAAGGGAAACAGCCCCAGCATTTT.

The J gene is TRBJ2-2, the V gene TRBV7-9, with a weak D call TRBD1 (7 bases). V lost 5 bases and J lost 7, with 8 bases in between. The CDR3 runs 12 residues. The germline V gene encodes CDR1 SEHNR and CDR2 FQNEAQ (reference sequence). CDR3 DNA: TGTGCCAGCAGCCAGGGGGGCGGGGAGCTGTTTTTT. This encodes CASSQGGGELFF.

This chain connects TRBV18 to TRBJ1-1, with D hard to call. Trimming stripped 4 bases from V and 0 bases from J, with 12 bases between. Germline V lookup: CDR1 KGHSH, CDR2 LQKENI. This CDR3 is built from 15 residues. CDR3 sequence (DNA): TGTGCCAGCTCACTCACCGGGCTTATGAACACTGAAGCTTTCTTT. This encodes CASSLTGLMNTEAFF.

The chain recombines TRBV7-9 with TRBJ1-4; a possible D gene is TRBD1 (5 bases). The CDR3 length is 14 residues. Germline CDR1 reads SEHNR; CDR2 reads FQNEAQ (reference sequence). Trimming took off 2 bases at V and 5 bases at J, with 9 bases between the two ends. CDR3 bases: TGTGCCAGCAGCTTACAGGGCTTAAATGAAAAACTGTTTTTT. Protein: CASSLQGLNEKLFF. The whole variable domain, filled in from reference TRBV7-9 and TRBJ1-4, reads DTGVSQNPRHKITKRGQNVTFRCDPISEHNRLYWYRQTLGQGPEFLTYFQNEAQLEKSRLLSDRFSAERPKGSFSTLEIQRTEQGDSAMYLCASSLQGLNEKLFFGSGTQLSVL.

The chain uses TRBV19 and TRBJ1-2; D may be TRBD1 (6 bases). There are 17 residues in the CDR3. Germline CDR1 LNHDA, CDR2 SQIVND (reference sequence). The germline V and J ends were trimmed by 3 bases and 5 bases, with 22 bases remaining between them. The DNA for the CDR3 is TGTGCCAGTAGTATCCGACTCCGGCGCAGAGGGGGTTATGGCTACACCTTC. It encodes CASSIRLRRRGGYGYTF.

CDR3: CASTRGGHISYEQYF. CDR3 coding DNA: TGTGCCAGCACCAGGGGGGGACATATCTCCTACGAGCAGTACTTC. The V gene is TRBV7-9, the J gene TRBJ2-7; tentatively, D is TRBD1 or TRBD2 (7 bases each). V was trimmed by 7 bases and J by 0 bases, leaving 16 bases between them. Germline CDR1 is SEHNR and CDR2 is FQNEAQ (reference sequence). CDR3 length: 15 amino acids.

The CDR3 DNA sequence: TGCAGCGTTATCTATAGTGGTGGTGAGGCTTTCTTT. Translated, it gives CSVIYSGGEAFF. The rearrangement uses TRBV29-1 and TRBJ1-1; D gene uncertain. The CDR3 is 12 amino acids. V lost 5 bases and J 11 bases, leaving 18 bases between the germline ends. In germline, CDR1 is SQVTM, CDR2 ANQGSEA.

This clone was counted between two and nine times. This sequence joins TRBV4-2 and TRBJ2-7; unclear D gene. Germline V gene lookup returns CDR1 LGHNA and CDR2 YNFKEQ. Trimming stripped 0 bases from V and 6 bases from J, with 3 bases between. CDR3 length: 11 residues. CDR3 in amino acids: CASSQETEQYF. The CDR3 nucleotides are TGTGCCAGCAGCCAAGAGACCGAGCAGTACTTC.

This clone was picked up a small number of times. CDR3 nucleotides: TGTGCCAGCAGCTTACCCGGGACTAGCGGGGGGTTGGGCTACGAGCAGTACTTC. Its translation is CASSLPGTSGGLGYEQYF. V is TRBV11-2 and J is TRBJ2-7, with TRBD2 identical over 15 bases. The CDR3 totals 18 residues. Germline V lookup: CDR1 SGHAT, CDR2 FQNNGV. The J segment lost 3 bases and the V segment lost 2 bases, leaving 8 bases of the junction unmatched.

The V and J genes are TRBV6-4 and TRBJ2-2; possible D gene TRBD2, 5 bases. Trimming removed 2 bases at V and 5 bases at J, with 9 bases between. This CDR3 is built from 14 residues. CDR1 and CDR2 from the germline V gene are MRHNA and SNTAGT. The CDR3 nucleotides read TGTGCCAGCAGTGACCCGCCGGGGACCGGGGAGCTGTTTTTT. Protein product: CASSDPPGTGELFF.

The chain joins TRBV6-5 to TRBJ1-2; D possibly corresponds to TRBD1 (5 bases). Germline V gene sequence: CDR1 MNHEY, CDR2 SVGAGI. Trimming shortened V by 0 bases and J by 8 bases, and 16 bases separated the two germline ends. The CDR3 is 15 amino acids. DNA for the CDR3: TGTGCCAGCAGTTACTCGGTCAGGGCCGCGGAAGGCTACACCTTC. Translating gives CASSYSVRAAEGYTF.

A few counts support this clone. V and J are TRBV5-1 and TRBJ2-7; perhaps TRBD1 as D (7 bases). V was cut by 2 bases and J by 0 bases, with 15 bases left in between. The CDR3 loop spans 16 amino acids. Germline V gene data show CDR1 as SGHRS and CDR2 as YFSETQ. CDR3 coding DNA: TGCGCCAGCAGCTTCACAGGGGAGGTGGGCTCCTACGAGCAGTACTTC. Residues: CASSFTGEVGSYEQYF. The variable domain in full, completed from reference TRBV5-1 and TRBJ2-7, reads KAGVTQTPRYLIKTRGQQVTLSCSPISGHRSVSWYQQTPGQGLQFLFEYFSETQRNKGNFPGRFSGRQFSNSRSEMNVSTLELGDSALYLCASSFTGEVGSYEQYFGPGTRLTVT.

As DNA, the CDR3 is TGTGCCAGCAGCCTACAAGGACAGATAACTAACTATGGCTACACCTTC. Protein: CASSLQGQITNYGYTF. The chain employs TRBV11-2 and TRBJ1-2; D might be TRBD1 (6 bases). CDR1 is SGHAT and CDR2 is FQNNGV in the germline V gene. Deletions cut 5 bases from V and 0 bases from J, with 16 bases between. The CDR3 loop spans 16 amino acids.

The rearrangement joins TRBV5-1 to TRBJ1-1; TRBD1 might be the D (6 bases). CDR1 is SGHRS, CDR2 YFSETQ, per germline. V gave up 4 bases and J gave up 3 bases, with 19 bases separating them. The CDR3 has 16 amino acids. CDR3 amino acids: CASSARAGVSHTEAFF. CDR3 coding DNA: TGCGCCAGCAGCGCGAGGGCAGGGGTGTCTCACACTGAAGCTTTCTTT.

The rearrangement joins TRBV6-5 to TRBJ2-4; D unclear. CDR3 length equals 16 residues. Germline CDR1 reads MNHEY; CDR2 reads SVGAGI. V lost 2 bases and J 1 base, leaving 12 bases between the germline ends. This CDR3 reads CASSYGAGAAKNIQYF. Written as DNA, the CDR3 is TGTGCCAGCAGTTACGGCGCCGGAGCGGCCAAAAACATTCAGTACTTC.

The CDR3 spells CASSLWQSDETQYF. CDR3 coding DNA: TGTGCCAGCAGCTTGTGGCAGAGCGATGAGACCCAGTACTTC. The chain employs TRBV5-4 and TRBJ2-5; D remains unclear. Germline CDR1 and CDR2: SGHNT and YYREEE (reference sequence). Trimming left V 1 base short and J 5 bases short, with 12 bases between. The length of the CDR3 is 14 residues.

The chain has TRBV13 and TRBJ1-1; weak D call: TRBD1 (6 bases). The V gene lost 3 bases and the J gene lost 10 bases, with 18 bases spanning the gap. Germline values: CDR1 PRHDT, CDR2 FYEKMQ (reference sequence). This CDR3 has 14 residues. The CDR3 DNA reads as TGTGCCAGCAGCTTCCGGGACACAAACCTGGGAGCTTTCTTT. Its translation: CASSFRDTNLGAFF.

This clone was found once. The chain links TRBV5-6 to TRBJ2-5; 9 bases agree with TRBD1. Germline loops: CDR1 SGHDT, CDR2 YYEEEE. The CDR3 spans 15 residues. The J segment lost 4 bases and the V segment lost 4 bases, leaving 8 bases of the junction unmatched. CDR3 DNA: TGTGCCAGCAGCGCCGGACAGGGGAGGGGAGAGACCCAGTACTTC. Translated: CASSAGQGRGETQYF.

The chain uses TRBV7-2 and TRBJ1-2; D is undetermined. V was shortened by 6 bases and J by 4 bases, with 15 bases between the two germline ends. This CDR3 is built from 14 residues. Germline lookup yields CDR1 SGHTA and CDR2 FQGNSA. In nucleotides, the CDR3 is TGTGCCAGCAGTCTGTTAGATTGGACCTATGGCTACACCTTC. Its protein product is CASSLLDWTYGYTF.